This T cell receptor beta chain was identified during a study of shared clonotypes between healthy human individuals. CD8 cells regarded as naive lacked CD45RO, were positively chosen for CCR7, and omitted terminally differentiated effector memory CD45RA+ cells. Sequenced by immunoSEQ multiplex PCR; TCRdb stores in-frame clones only, minus some. This table has about 2.2 million clones, roughly 95% appearing once. Study results and caveats: Researchers sampled blood only, noting tissue repertoires likely differ. Clonotype sharing across a few donors was observed for around 4.8% of naive CD4 clonotypes.

In regard to this clone: Its antigen is unidentified. The sample contains more than one DNA sequence encoding this CDR3.

There are 14 residues in the CDR3. Germline CDR1 reads SGDLS; CDR2 reads YYNGEE. V gave up 0 bases and J gave up 4 bases; unmatched junction bases: 4. Sequenced sample: naive CD8+ T cells from PBMCs. The rearrangement joins TRBV9 to TRBJ2-7; TRBD1 matches at 7 bases. This TCR derives from a man between 18 and 29 years old in good health. Some clones in this sample may be carry-over from other donors' samples. In DNA form, the CDR3 reads TGTGCCAGCAGCGTAGGTGGGACAGAATACGAGCAGTACTTC. This encodes CASSVGGTEYEQYF.